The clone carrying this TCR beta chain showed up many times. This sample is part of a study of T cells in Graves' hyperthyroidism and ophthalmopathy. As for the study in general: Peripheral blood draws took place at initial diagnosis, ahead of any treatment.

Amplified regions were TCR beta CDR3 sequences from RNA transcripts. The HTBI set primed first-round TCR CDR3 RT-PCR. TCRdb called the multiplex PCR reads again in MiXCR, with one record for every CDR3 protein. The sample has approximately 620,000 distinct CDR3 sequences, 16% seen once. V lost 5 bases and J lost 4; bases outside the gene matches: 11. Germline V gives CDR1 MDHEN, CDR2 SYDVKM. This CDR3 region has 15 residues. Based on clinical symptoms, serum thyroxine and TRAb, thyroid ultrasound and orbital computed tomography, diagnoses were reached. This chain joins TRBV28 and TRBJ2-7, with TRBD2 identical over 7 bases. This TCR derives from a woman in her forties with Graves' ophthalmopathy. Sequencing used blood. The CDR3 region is CASSLWGGGVYEQYF. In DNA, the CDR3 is TGTGCCAGCAGTCTTTGGGGGGGGGGTGTTTACGAGCAGTACTTC.